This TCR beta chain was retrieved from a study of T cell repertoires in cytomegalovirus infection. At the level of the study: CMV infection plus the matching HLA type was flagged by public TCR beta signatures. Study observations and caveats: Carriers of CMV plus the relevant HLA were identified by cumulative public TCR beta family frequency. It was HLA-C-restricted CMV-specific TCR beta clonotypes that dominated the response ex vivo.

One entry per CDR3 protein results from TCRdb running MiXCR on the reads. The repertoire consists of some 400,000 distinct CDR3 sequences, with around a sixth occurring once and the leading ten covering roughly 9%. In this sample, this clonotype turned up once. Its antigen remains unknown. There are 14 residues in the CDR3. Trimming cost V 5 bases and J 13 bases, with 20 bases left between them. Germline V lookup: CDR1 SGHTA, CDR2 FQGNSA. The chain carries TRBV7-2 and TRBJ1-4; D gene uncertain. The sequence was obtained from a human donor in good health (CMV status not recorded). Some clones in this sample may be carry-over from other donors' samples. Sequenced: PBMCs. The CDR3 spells CASSPTGRFGGLFF. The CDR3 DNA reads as TGTGCCAGCAGCCCAACGGGCCGATTTGGAGGACTGTTTTTT.